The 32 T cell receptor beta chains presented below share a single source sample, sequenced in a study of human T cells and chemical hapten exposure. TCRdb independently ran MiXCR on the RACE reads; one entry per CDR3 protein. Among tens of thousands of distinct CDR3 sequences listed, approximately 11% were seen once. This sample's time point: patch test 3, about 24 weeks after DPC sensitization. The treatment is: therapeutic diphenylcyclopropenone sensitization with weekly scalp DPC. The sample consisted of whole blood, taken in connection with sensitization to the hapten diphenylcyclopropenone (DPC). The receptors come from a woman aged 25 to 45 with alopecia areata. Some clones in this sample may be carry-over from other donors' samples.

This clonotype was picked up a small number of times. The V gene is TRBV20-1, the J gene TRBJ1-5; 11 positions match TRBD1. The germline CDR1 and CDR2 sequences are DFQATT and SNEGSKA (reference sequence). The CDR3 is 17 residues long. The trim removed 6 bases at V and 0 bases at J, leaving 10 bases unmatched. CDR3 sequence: CSASGTGGSNSNQPQHF. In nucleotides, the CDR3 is TGCAGTGCCAGCGGGACAGGGGGTTCTAATAGCAATCAGCCCCAGCATTTT.

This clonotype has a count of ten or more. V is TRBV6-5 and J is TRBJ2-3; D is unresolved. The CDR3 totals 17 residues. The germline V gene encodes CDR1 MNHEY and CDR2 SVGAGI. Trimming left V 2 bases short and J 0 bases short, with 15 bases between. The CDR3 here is CASSYGFPDTSTDTQYF. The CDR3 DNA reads TGTGCCAGCAGTTACGGTTTCCCCGATACTAGCACAGATACGCAGTATTTT.

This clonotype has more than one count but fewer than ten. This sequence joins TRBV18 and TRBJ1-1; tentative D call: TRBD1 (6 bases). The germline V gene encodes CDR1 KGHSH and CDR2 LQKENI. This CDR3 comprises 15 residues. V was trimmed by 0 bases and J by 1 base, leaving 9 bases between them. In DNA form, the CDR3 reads TGTGCCAGCTCACCACCTTTGACAGGGAACACTGAAGCTTTCTTT. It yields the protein CASSPPLTGNTEAFF.

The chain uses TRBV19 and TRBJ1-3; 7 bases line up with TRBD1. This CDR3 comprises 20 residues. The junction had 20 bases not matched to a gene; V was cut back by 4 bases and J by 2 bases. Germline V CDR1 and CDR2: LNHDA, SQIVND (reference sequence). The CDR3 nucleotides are TGTGCCAGTAGTAAGGAGGACGGGACAGCGGCCTGGCTCCCTGGAAACACCATATATTTT. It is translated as CASSKEDGTAAWLPGNTIYF.

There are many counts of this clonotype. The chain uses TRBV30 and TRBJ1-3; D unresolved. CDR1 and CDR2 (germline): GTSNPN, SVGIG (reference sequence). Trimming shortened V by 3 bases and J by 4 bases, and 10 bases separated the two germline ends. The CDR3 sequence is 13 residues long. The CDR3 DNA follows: TGTGCCTGGAGGTCCTCTCAGGGAAACACCATATATTTT. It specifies CAWRSSQGNTIYF.

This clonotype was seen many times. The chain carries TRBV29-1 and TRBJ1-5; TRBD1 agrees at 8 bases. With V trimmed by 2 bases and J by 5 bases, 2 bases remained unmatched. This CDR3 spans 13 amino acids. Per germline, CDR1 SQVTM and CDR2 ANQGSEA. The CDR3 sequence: CSVELQGDQPQHF. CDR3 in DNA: TGCAGCGTTGAATTACAGGGGGATCAGCCCCAGCATTTT.

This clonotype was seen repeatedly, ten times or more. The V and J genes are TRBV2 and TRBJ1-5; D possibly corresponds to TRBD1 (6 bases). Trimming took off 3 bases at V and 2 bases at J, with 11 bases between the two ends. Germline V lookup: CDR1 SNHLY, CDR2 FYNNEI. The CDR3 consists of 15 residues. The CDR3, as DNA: TGTGCCAGCAGTGACTCAGGGGCCGGCAATCAGCCCCAGCATTTT. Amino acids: CASSDSGAGNQPQHF.

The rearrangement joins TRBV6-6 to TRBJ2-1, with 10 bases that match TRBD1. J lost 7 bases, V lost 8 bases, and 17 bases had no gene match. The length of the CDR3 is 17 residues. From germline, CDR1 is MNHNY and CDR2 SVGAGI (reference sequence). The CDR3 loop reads CASRAPAGTGEENEQFF. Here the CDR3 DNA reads TGTGCCAGCCGAGCCCCCGCCGGGACAGGGGAGGAAAATGAGCAGTTCTTC.

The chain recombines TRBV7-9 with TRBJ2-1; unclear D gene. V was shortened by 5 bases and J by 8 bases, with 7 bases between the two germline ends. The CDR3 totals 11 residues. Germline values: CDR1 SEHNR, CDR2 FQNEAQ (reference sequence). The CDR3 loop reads CASSPLDEQFF. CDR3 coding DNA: TGTGCCAGCAGCCCGCTCGATGAGCAGTTCTTC.

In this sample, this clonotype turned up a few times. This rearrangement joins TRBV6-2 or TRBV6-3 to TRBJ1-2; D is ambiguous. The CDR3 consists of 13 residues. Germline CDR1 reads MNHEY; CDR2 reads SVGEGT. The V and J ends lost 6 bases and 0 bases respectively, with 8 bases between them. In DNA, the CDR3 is TGTGCCAGCAGAAATACAGCTAACTATGGCTACACCTTC. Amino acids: CASRNTANYGYTF.

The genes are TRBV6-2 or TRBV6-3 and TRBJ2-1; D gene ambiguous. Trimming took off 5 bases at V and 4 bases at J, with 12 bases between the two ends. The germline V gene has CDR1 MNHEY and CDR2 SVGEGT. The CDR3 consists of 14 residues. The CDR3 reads CASSPGFVYNEQFF. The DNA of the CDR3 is TGTGCCAGCAGTCCGGGCTTCGTTTACAATGAGCAGTTCTTC.

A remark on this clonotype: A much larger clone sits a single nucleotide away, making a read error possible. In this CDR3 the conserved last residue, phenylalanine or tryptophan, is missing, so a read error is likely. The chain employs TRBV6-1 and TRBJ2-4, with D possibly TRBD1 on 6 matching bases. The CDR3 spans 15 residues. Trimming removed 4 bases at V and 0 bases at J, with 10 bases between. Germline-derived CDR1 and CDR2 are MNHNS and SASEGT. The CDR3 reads CASSAGAIAKNIQYS. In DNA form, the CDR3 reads TGTGCCAGCAGTGCAGGGGCCATAGCCAAAAACATTCAGTACTCC.

The CDR3: CASSIEGQGVQPQHF. DNA of the CDR3: TGTGCCAGTAGTATAGAAGGGCAGGGGGTTCAGCCCCAGCATTTT. The rearrangement uses TRBV19 and TRBJ1-5; 7 bases agree with TRBD1. V was pared by 0 bases and J by 6 bases, with 5 bases of the junction left unmatched. Germline values: CDR1 LNHDA, CDR2 SQIVND (reference sequence). This CDR3 has 15 amino acids.

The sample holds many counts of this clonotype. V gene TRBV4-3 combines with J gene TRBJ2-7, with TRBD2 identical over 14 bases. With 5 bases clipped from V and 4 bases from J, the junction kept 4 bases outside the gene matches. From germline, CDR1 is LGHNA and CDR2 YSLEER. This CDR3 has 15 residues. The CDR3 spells CASSTRLAGGYEQYF. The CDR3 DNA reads TGCGCCAGCAGCACTCGACTAGCGGGGGGGTACGAGCAGTACTTC.

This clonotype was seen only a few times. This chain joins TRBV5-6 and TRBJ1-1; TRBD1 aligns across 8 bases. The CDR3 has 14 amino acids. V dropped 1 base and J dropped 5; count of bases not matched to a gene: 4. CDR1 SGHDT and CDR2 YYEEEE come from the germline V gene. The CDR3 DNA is TGTGCCAGCAGCTTGATCGGACAGGGAACTGAAGCTTTCTTT. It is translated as CASSLIGQGTEAFF.

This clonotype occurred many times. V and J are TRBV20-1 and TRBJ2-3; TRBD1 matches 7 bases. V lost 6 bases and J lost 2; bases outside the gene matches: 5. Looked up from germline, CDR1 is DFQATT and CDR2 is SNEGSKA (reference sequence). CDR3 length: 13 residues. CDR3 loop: CSAKQGSTDTQYF. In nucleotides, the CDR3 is TGCAGTGCAAAACAGGGGTCCACAGATACGCAGTATTTT.

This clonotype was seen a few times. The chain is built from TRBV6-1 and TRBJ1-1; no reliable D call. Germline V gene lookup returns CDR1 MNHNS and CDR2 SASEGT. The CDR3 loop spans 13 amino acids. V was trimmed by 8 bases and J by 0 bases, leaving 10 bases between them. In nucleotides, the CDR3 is TGTGCCAGCGACGTAGAACTGAACACTGAAGCTTTCTTT. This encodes CASDVELNTEAFF.

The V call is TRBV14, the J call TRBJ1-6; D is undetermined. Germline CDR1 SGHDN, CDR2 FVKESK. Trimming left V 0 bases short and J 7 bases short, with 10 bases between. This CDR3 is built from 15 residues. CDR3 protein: CASSQEVLGNSPLHF. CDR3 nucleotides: TGTGCCAGCAGCCAAGAGGTCCTGGGGAATTCACCCCTCCACTTT.

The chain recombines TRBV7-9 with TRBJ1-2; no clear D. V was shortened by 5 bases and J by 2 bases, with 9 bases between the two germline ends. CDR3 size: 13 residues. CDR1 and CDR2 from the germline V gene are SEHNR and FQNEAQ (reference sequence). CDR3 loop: CASSQIENYGYTF. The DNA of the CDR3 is TGTGCCAGCAGCCAGATAGAAAACTATGGCTACACCTTC.

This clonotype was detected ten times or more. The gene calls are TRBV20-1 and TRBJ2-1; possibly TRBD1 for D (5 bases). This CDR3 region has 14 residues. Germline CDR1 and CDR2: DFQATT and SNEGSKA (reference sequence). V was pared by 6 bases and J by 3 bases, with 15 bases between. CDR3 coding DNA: TGCAGTGCCGCTCAGGGTCGGAGCTACAATGAGCAGTTCTTC. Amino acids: CSAAQGRSYNEQFF.

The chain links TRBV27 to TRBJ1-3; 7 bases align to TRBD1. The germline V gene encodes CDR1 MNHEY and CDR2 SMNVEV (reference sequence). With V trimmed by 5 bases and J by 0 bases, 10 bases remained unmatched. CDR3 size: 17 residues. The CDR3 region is CASSQLTGKSSGNTIYF. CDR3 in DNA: TGTGCCAGCAGTCAATTGACAGGGAAGAGCTCTGGAAACACCATATATTTT.

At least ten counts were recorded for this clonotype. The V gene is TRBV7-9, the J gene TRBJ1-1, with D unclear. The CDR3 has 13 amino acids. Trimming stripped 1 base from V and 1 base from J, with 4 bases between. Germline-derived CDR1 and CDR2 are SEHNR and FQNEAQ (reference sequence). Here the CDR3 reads CASSLVANTEAFF. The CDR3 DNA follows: TGTGCCAGCAGCTTAGTCGCGAACACTGAAGCTTTCTTT.

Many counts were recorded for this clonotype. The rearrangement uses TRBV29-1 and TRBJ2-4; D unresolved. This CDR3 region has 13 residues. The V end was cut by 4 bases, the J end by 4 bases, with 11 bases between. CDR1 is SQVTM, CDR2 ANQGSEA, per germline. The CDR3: CSVGLSTKNIQYF. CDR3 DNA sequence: TGCAGCGTTGGATTAAGTACTAAAAACATTCAGTACTTC.

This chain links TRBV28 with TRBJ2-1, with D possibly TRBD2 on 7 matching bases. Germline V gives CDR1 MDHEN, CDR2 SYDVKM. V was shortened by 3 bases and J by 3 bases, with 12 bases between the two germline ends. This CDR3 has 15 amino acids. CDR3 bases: TGTGCCAGCAGTTTTGGGGGGGCAGTCTACAATGAGCAGTTCTTC. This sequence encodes CASSFGGAVYNEQFF.

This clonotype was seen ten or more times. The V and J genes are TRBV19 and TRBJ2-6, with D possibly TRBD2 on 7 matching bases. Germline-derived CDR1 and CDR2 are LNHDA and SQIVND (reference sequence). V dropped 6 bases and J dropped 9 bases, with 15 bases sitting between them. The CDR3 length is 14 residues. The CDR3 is CASSEGGGLNVLTF. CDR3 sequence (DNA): TGTGCCAGTAGCGAGGGGGGAGGGCTCAACGTCCTGACTTTC. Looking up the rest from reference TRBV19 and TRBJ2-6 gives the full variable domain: DGGITQSPKYLFRKEGQNVTLSCEQNLNHDAMYWYRQDPGQGLRLIYYSQIVNDFQKGDIAEGYSVSREKKESFPLTVTSAQKNPTAFYLCASSEGGGLNVLTFGAGSRLTVL.

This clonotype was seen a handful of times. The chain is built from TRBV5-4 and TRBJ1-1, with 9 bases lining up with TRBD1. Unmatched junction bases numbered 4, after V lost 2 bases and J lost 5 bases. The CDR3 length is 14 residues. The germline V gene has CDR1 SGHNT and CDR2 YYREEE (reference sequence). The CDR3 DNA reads TGTGCCAGCAGCTTATACAGGGGGCGGACTGAAGCTTTCTTT. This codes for CASSLYRGRTEAFF. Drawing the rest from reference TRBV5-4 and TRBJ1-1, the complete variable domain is ETGVTQSPTHLIKTRGQQVTLRCSSQSGHNTVSWYQQALGQGPQFIFQYYREEENGRGNFPPRFSGLQFPNYSSELNVNALELDDSALYLCASSLYRGRTEAFFGQGTRLTVV.

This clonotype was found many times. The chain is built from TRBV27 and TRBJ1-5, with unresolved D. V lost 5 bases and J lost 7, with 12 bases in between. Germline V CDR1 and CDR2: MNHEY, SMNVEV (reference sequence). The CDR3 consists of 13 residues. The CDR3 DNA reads TGTGCCAGCAGTCCAGACGTAGGCCAGCCCCAGCATTTT. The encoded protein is CASSPDVGQPQHF.

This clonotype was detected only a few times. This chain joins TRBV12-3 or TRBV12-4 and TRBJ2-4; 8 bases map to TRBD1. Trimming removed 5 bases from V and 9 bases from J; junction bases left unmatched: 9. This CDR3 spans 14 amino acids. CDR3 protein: CASSPGQGISIQYF. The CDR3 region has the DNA TGTGCCAGCAGTCCAGGACAGGGTATCTCCATTCAGTACTTC.

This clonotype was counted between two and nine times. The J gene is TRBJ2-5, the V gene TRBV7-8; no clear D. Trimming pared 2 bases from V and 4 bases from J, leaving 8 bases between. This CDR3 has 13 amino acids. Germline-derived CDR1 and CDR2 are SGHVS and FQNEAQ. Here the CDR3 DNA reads TGTGCCAGCAGCTTAAGCCCCAGAGAGACCCAGTACTTC. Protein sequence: CASSLSPRETQYF.

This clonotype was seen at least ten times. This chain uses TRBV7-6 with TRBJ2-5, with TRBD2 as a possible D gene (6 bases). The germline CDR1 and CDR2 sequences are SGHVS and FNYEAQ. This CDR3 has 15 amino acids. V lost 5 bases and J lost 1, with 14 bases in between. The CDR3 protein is CASSAIRGIQETQYF. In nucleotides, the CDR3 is TGTGCCAGCAGCGCCATCCGGGGGATCCAAGAGACCCAGTACTTC.

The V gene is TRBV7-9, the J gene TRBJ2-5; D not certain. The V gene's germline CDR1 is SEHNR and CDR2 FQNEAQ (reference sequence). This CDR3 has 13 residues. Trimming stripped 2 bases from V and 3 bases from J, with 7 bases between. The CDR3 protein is CASSLFEKETQYF. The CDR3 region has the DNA TGTGCCAGCAGCTTATTCGAAAAAGAGACCCAGTACTTC.

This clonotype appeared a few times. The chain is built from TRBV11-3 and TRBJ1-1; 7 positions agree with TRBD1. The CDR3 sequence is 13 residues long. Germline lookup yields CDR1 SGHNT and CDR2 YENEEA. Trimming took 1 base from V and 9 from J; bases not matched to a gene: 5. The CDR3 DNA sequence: TGTGCCAGCAGCTTAGGCTTGACAGGGAAAGCTTTCTTT. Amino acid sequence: CASSLGLTGKAFF. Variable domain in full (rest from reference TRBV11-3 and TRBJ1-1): EAGVVQSPRYKIIEKKQPVAFWCNPISGHNTLYWYLQNLGQGPELLIRYENEEAVDDSQLPKDRFSAERLKGVDSTLKIQPAELGDSAVYLCASSLGLTGKAFFGQGTRLTVV.